These T cell receptor beta chains were read from a single sample in a study of shared clonotypes between healthy human individuals. Clones were sequenced by immunoSEQ multiplex PCR, and TCRdb holds only the in-frame ones, with some missing. The data show more than 400,000 clones, with 90% to 96% seen just once and 0.05% to 0.07% held by the top ten. The sequenced material came from naive CD4+ T cells sorted from blood. The source of these receptors is a woman aged 30 to 39 in good health. The CDR3 runs from the conserved cysteine through the conserved F or W. D genes are given only for firm matches. Expanded clones get a size class; other rows say once, few or many, or leave the size out.

d_gene | j_gene | v_gene | abundance | CDR3aa | CDR3nt
- | TRBJ2-5 | TRBV7-9 | - | CASSPHGEQYF | TGTGCCAGCAGCCCCCACGGGGAGCAGTACTTC
- | TRBJ2-2 | TRBV5-5 | - | CASSLFPKQEAGELFF | TGTGCCAGCAGCTTGTTCCCAAAGCAAGAGGCCGGGGAGCTGTTTTTT
- | TRBJ2-7 | TRBV27 | - | CASSVYLGYEQYF | TGTGCCAGCAGTGTCTATTTAGGCTACGAGCAGTACTTC
TRBD1 | TRBJ2-5 | TRBV5-6 | - | CASSLSQGIETQYF | TGTGCCAGCAGCTTGTCACAGGGGATAGAGACCCAGTACTTC
- | TRBJ2-3 | TRBV5-1 | - | CASSPVLAADTQYF | TGCGCCAGCAGCCCCGTACTAGCTGCAGATACGCAGTATTTT
TRBD1 | TRBJ1-4 | TRBV28 | - | CASSPPDREYTNEKLFF | TGTGCCAGCAGTCCGCCTGACAGGGAGTACACTAATGAAAAACTGTTTTTT
- | TRBJ1-3 | TRBV19 | - | CASSVVGYPSSGNTIYF | TGTGCCAGTAGTGTTGTTGGGTATCCGAGCTCTGGAAACACCATATATTTT
- | TRBJ1-1 | TRBV18 | - | CASSPPSALNTEAFF | TGTGCCAGCTCACCACCATCGGCACTGAACACTGAAGCTTTCTTT
- | TRBJ2-3 | TRBV5-1 | - | CASSDPSGTDTQYF | TGCGCCAGCAGCGACCCTAGCGGCACAGATACGCAGTATTTT
TRBD2 | TRBJ2-1 | TRBV5-1 | once | CASSLSGGSSYNEQFF | TGCGCCAGCAGCCTTAGCGGGGGCAGCTCCTACAATGAGCAGTTCTTC
TRBD1 | TRBJ2-7 | TRBV5-1 | - | CASSLDGTGVHEQYF | TGCGCCAGCAGCTTGGACGGGACAGGTGTCCACGAGCAGTACTTC
- | TRBJ2-1 | TRBV11-3 | - | CASSTGHNEQFF | TGTGCCAGCAGCACGGGCCACAATGAGCAGTTCTTC
- | TRBJ1-6 | TRBV19 | once | CASTGQSSSYNSPLHF | TGTGCCAGTACGGGCCAATCGAGCTCCTATAATTCACCCCTCCACTTT
TRBD1 | TRBJ2-3 | TRBV19 | - | CASKDRATDTQYF | TGTGCCAGCAAGGACAGGGCTACAGATACGCAGTATTTT
TRBD2 | TRBJ2-7 | TRBV18 | - | CASSQSGLAGGEQYF | TGTGCCAGCTCACAGTCTGGACTAGCGGGAGGCGAGCAGTACTTC
- | TRBJ2-1 | TRBV6-5 | - | CASQSLGGTEQFF | TGTGCCAGCCAGTCTTTAGGAGGCACTGAGCAGTTCTTC
TRBD2 | TRBJ2-7 | TRBV27 | - | CASSLRQTSASSYEQYF | TGTGCCAGCAGTTTACGCCAAACTAGCGCCAGCTCCTACGAGCAGTACTTC
- | TRBJ2-2 | TRBV2 | - | CASSGRRPNTGELFF | TGTGCCAGCAGTGGCAGGCGGCCGAACACCGGGGAGCTGTTTTTT
- | TRBJ2-5 | TRBV27 | - | CASSFIGQETQYF | TGTGCCAGCAGTTTTATCGGACAAGAGACCCAGTACTTC
- | TRBJ2-5 | TRBV5-1 | - | CASSFTQETQYF | TGCGCCAGCAGCTTCACCCAAGAGACCCAGTACTTC
- | TRBJ2-2 | TRBV30 | - | CAWRAHINTGELFF | TGTGCCTGGAGAGCACACATCAACACCGGGGAGCTGTTTTTT
TRBD2 | TRBJ2-3 | TRBV28 | once | CASSLRSGGTDTQYF | TGTGCCAGCAGTTTAAGGAGCGGGGGCACAGATACGCAGTATTTT
- | TRBJ2-5 | TRBV9 | - | CATSRGRSGAETQYF | TGTGCCACCTCCCGGGGTAGGTCCGGCGCAGAGACCCAGTACTTC
- | TRBJ1-2 | TRBV28 | - | CASTSDNRGYTF | TGTGCCAGCACCTCGGACAACCGGGGCTACACCTTC
- | TRBJ1-1 | TRBV19 | - | CASRSSGNTEAFF | TGTGCCAGTAGATCCTCGGGGAACACTGAAGCTTTCTTT
- | TRBJ2-1 | TRBV7-9 | - | CASSGQPYSYNEQFF | TGTGCCAGCAGCGGGCAGCCCTACTCCTACAATGAGCAGTTCTTC
TRBD1 | TRBJ2-5 | TRBV29-1 | - | CSVFRTGLLQETQYF | TGCAGCGTGTTCAGGACAGGACTTCTCCAAGAGACCCAGTACTTC
- | TRBJ2-7 | TRBV6-5 | - | CASSIGLSYEQYF | TGTGCCAGCAGTATTGGCCTTTCCTACGAGCAGTACTTC
- | TRBJ1-3 | TRBV5-1 | - | CASSGRTERGNTIYF | TGCGCCAGCAGCGGGAGGACAGAAAGAGGAAACACCATATATTTT
- | TRBJ2-1 | TRBV9 | once | CASSVGSYNEQFF | TGTGCCAGCAGCGTAGGTTCCTACAATGAGCAGTTCTTC
TRBD1 | TRBJ1-2 | TRBV5-4 | - | CASSPPGQGYGYTF | TGTGCCAGCAGCCCCCCGGGACAGGGTTATGGCTACACCTTC
- | TRBJ1-1 | TRBV6-1 | - | CASSEQSMNTEAFF | TGTGCCAGCAGTGAACAGTCTATGAACACTGAAGCTTTCTTT
- | TRBJ1-5 | TRBV19 | - | CASSIARDQPQHF | TGTGCCAGTAGTATAGCCAGGGATCAGCCCCAGCATTTT
- | TRBJ2-7 | TRBV7-2 | - | CASSPHIVIPTYEQYF | TGTGCCAGCAGCCCACACATAGTCATACCTACCTACGAGCAGTACTTC
TRBD1 | TRBJ1-4 | TRBV4-2 | - | CASSQDRDRVLEKLFF | TGTGCCAGCAGCCAAGACCGGGACAGGGTTTTGGAAAAACTGTTTTTT
- | TRBJ2-1 | TRBV14 | - | CASSQDRLNTGPYNEQFF | TGTGCCAGCAGCCAAGATCGGCTTAACACCGGACCATACAATGAGCAGTTCTTC
- | TRBJ2-2 | TRBV19 | - | CASSMIRGVTTGELFF | TGTGCCAGTAGTATGATTCGCGGGGTCACCACCGGGGAGCTGTTTTTT
- | TRBJ2-5 | TRBV5-1 | - | CASSLDQEQYF | TGCGCCAGCAGCTTGGACCAAGAGCAGTACTTC
- | TRBJ2-7 | TRBV7-9 | - | CASSLGSGDPSYEQYF | TGTGCCAGCAGCTTAGGATCAGGGGACCCTTCCTACGAGCAGTACTTC
TRBD2 | TRBJ2-5 | TRBV28 | - | CASSPGLAGPRKTQYF | TGTGCCAGCAGCCCCGGGTTAGCGGGACCTCGGAAGACCCAGTACTTC
- | TRBJ1-2 | TRBV14 | - | CASSQVGLLGNYGYTF | TGTGCCAGCAGCCAGGTCGGGCTCCTAGGGAACTATGGCTACACCTTC
TRBD1 | TRBJ2-7 | TRBV6-1 | - | CASQGQIYEQYF | TGTGCCAGCCAGGGACAGATTTACGAGCAGTACTTC
- | TRBJ2-7 | TRBV28 | - | CASSSQTGAPGYYEQYF | TGTGCCAGCAGTTCACAAACGGGGGCCCCCGGATACTACGAGCAGTACTTC